This T cell receptor beta chain was documented in a study of a mutant IDH1 vaccine in newly diagnosed glioma. As for the study in general: Treatment recipients were 62.5% male and approximately 40% female, and their mean age was around 37 years. V12 corresponded to week 35 and V13 to week 47. Beforehand, treatment had been radiotherapy, temozolomide, or both; the majority received both.

Time point in this sample: week 47, end of study. Topical imiquimod accompanied each vaccine dose, which consisted of 300 ug of mutant IDH1 20-mer peptide. Clones were read by immunoSEQ multiplex PCR, and TCRdb kept only the in-frame ones, dropping some. Altogether tens of thousands of clones are present, approximately 71% being singletons, with the ten largest covering 5% to 6%. In regard to this clone: Its cognate antigen is unknown.

CDR1 SGHNT and CDR2 YYREEE come from the germline V gene (reference sequence). CDR3 length: 15 residues. The ends lost 0 bases at V and 7 bases at J; junction bases unmatched: 1. The receptor was derived from a man aged 45-60 years with glioma. The chain carries TRBV5-4 and TRBJ1-6; 10 bases are shared with TRBD1. The input for sequencing was PBMCs, taken from a glioma patient whose treatment included an IDH1 peptide vaccine. CDR3 residues: CASSLAGQGNSPLHF. CDR3 coding DNA: TGTGCCAGCAGCTTGGCGGGACAGGGGAATTCACCCCTCCACTTT.